A selection of T cell receptor beta chains follows, all from one sample in a study of CD8 T cells in ankylosing spondylitis. From the 5' RACE reads, TCRdb called clonotypes with MiXCR, one entry per CDR3 protein. The data contain around 250,000 distinct CDR3 sequences, about 30% of them singletons. The sample taken for sequencing was blood, either unsorted or a sorted T cell fraction (not recorded which). The source of these receptors is a male donor with ankylosing spondylitis or in good health (not recorded which). The conserved cysteine and the conserved F or W are not part of the CDR3 here. The size of a clone is reported for some rows only, either as once, few or many, or as a class for expanded clones.

v_gene: TRBV6-5
abundance: NA
CDR3aa: ASSNSGPRETEAF

v_gene: TRBV28
abundance: NA
CDR3aa: ATLGQGNQETQY

v_gene: TRBV12-3/TRBV12-4
abundance: NA
CDR3aa: ASSEPPTGWNTEAF

v_gene: TRBV20-1
abundance: NA
CDR3aa: SARTTVAPQY

v_gene: TRBV29-1
abundance: NA
CDR3aa: SVTGLSTYEQY

v_gene: TRBV5-6
abundance: NA
CDR3aa: ASSLRGRKETQY

v_gene: TRBV18
abundance: few
CDR3aa: ASSPTGLKFTDTQY

v_gene: TRBV10-3
abundance: NA
CDR3aa: AISESVTSSTDTQY

v_gene: TRBV12-3/TRBV12-4
abundance: NA
CDR3aa: ASSLFRGGRSTGELF

v_gene: TRBV20-1
abundance: few
CDR3aa: SAGYRLPTYEQY

v_gene: TRBV19
abundance: NA
CDR3aa: ASIQPSDAGANVLT

v_gene: TRBV28
abundance: few
CDR3aa: ASTPGRGGNSPLH

v_gene: TRBV27
abundance: NA
CDR3aa: ASSWGSDNQPQH

v_gene: TRBV6-5
abundance: many
CDR3aa: ASSYGTSGGTEQF

v_gene: TRBV7-2
abundance: NA
CDR3aa: ASSRTQLTDTQY

v_gene: TRBV4-1
abundance: NA
CDR3aa: ASSQNDREDTQY

v_gene: TRBV20-1
abundance: few
CDR3aa: SARNRGTMNTEAF

v_gene: TRBV29-1
abundance: few
CDR3aa: SVVERPNTEAF

v_gene: TRBV7-7
abundance: NA
CDR3aa: ASSADDSGNTIY

v_gene: TRBV7-2
abundance: NA
CDR3aa: ASSPGLKLDTQY

v_gene: TRBV7-3
abundance: NA
CDR3aa: ATDNLLGTDTQY

v_gene: TRBV20-1
abundance: NA
CDR3aa: SASHGVTDTQY

v_gene: TRBV10-3
abundance: few
CDR3aa: AISESRGRKNTEAF

v_gene: TRBV12-3/TRBV12-4
abundance: few
CDR3aa: ASSFRQAEQY

v_gene: TRBV11-2
abundance: NA
CDR3aa: ASSLELYTDTQY

v_gene: TRBV5-6
abundance: NA
CDR3aa: ASSLGRYLITEAF

v_gene: TRBV20-1
abundance: few
CDR3aa: SAGDNKNIQY

v_gene: TRBV12-3/TRBV12-4
abundance: NA
CDR3aa: ASGSVEETQY